This entry describes one TCR beta chain. These data belong to a study of T cell changes during pregnancy in multiple sclerosis. Repertoires were generated with immunoSEQ multiplex PCR, while TCRdb's copy carries only in-frame clones and drops some. This repertoire shows around 80,000 clones, about 92% found once; its top ten account for 2% to 3%. With 8 bases removed from V and 0 bases from J, the gap between germline ends came to 14 bases. This CDR3 is built from 15 residues. Looked up from germline, CDR1 is MNHEY and CDR2 is SVGAGI. Specimen: peripheral blood, collected before pregnancy. The sequence was obtained from a female donor with multiple sclerosis, enrolled in a pregnancy study. The chain links TRBV6-5 to TRBJ1-3, with D possibly TRBD1 on 6 matching bases. CDR3 in amino acids: CASAPDRSSGNTIYF. The CDR3 DNA sequence: TGTGCCAGCGCCCCGGACAGAAGCTCTGGAAACACCATATATTTT.